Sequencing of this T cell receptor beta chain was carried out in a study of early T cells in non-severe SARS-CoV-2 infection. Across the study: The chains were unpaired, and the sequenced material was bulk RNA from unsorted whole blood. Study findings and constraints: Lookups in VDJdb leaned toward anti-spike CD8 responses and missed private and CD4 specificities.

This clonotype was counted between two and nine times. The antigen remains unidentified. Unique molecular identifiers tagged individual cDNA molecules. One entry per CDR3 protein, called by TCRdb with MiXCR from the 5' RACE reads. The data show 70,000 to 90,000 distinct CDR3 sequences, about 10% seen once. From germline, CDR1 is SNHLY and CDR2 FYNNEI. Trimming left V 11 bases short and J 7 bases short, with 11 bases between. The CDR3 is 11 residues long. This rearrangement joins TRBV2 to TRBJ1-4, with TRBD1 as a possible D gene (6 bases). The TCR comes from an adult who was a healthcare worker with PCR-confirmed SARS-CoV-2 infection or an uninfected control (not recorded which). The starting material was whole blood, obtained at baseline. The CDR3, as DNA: TGTGCCTCTAAGGGGGGTGAAAAACTGTTTTTT. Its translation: CASKGGEKLFF.